This T cell receptor beta chain is drawn from a study of blood T cell repertoires in COVID-19. Study details: Samples came from the United States, Italy and Spain, spanning acute and convalescent COVID-19. Sources were T cells, B-cell-depleted T cells, or PBMCs; the material itself was cDNA or gDNA.

Per the authors' pipeline: Scientists estimated how many nucleated cells there were by amplifying reference gene primers. Libraries were prepared by immunoSEQ multiplex PCR; TCRdb keeps only in-frame clonotypes and omits some of them. The V and J calls and clone size come from that table; D and trimming were worked out from the DNA. The table includes about 230,000 clones, roughly 76% detected once. Trimming removed 4 bases from V and 9 bases from J, with 17 bases in between. The CDR3 has 14 residues. The germline V gene has CDR1 MNHEY and CDR2 SVGAGI. Seattle's enrolled individuals joined amid active infection and were then monitored longitudinally.

The chain couples TRBV6-5 to TRBJ2-3; D perhaps matches TRBD2 (6 bases). The sequenced sample was peripheral blood. The clonotype originates from a woman older than 75 with COVID-19, enrolled during active disease. The CDR3 bases are TGTGCCAGCAGTTCCCCGGGACTGACTTTAACGCAGTATTTT. This translates into CASSSPGLTLTQYF.